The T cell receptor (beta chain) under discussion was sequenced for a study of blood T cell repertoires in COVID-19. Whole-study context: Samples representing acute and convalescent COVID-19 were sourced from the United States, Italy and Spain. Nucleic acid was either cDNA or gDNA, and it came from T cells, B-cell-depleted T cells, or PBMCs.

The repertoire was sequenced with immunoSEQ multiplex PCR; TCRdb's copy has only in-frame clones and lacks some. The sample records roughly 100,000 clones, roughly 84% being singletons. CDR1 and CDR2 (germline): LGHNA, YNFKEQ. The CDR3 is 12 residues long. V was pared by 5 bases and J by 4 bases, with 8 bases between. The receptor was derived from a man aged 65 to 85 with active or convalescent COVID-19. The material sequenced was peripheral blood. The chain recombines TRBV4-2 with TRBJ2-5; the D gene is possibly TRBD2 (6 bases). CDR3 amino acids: CASSGGTETQYF. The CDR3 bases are TGTGCCAGCAGCGGGGGGACAGAGACCCAGTACTTC.